This T cell receptor beta chain was captured in a study of T-cell reconstitution after alpha-beta-depleted transplantation in children. There are a few counts of this clonotype. Preparation of the TCRbeta library involved a method that used unique molecular identifiers. TCRdb reanalysed the PCR reads using MiXCR and keeps one entry per CDR3 protein. There are about 540,000 distinct CDR3 sequences in the sample; about 18% occur only once, and over 3% lies in the top ten. The length of the CDR3 is 16 residues. Germline V gene sequence: CDR1 DFQATT, CDR2 SNEGSKA (reference sequence). Trimming removed 2 bases from V and 2 bases from J; junction bases left unmatched: 7.

Sequenced here: PBMCs from the stem cell graft donor, sampled from the stem cell graft. V usage is TRBV20-1 and J usage is TRBJ2-7; TRBD2 aligns across 12 bases. This clonotype was sampled from a human donor who donated a stem cell graft to a child with acute lymphoblastic leukemia. The CDR3 reads CSARPTTSGGTYEQYF. The CDR3 DNA reads TGCAGTGCTAGACCGACGACTAGCGGGGGAACCTACGAGCAGTACTTC.